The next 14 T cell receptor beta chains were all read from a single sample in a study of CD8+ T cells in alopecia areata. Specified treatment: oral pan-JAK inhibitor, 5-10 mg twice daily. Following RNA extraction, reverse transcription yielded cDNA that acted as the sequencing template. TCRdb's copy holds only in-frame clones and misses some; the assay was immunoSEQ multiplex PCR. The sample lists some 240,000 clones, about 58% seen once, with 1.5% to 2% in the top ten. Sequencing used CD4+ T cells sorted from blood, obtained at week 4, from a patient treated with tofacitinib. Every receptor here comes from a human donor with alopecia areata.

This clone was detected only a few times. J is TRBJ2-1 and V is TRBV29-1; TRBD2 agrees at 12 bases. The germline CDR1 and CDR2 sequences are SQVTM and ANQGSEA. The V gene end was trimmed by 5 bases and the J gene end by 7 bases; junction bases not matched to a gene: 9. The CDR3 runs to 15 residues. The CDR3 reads CSVFGLAGKGNEQFF. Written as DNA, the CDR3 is TGCAGCGTTTTCGGACTAGCGGGGAAAGGGAATGAGCAGTTCTTC.

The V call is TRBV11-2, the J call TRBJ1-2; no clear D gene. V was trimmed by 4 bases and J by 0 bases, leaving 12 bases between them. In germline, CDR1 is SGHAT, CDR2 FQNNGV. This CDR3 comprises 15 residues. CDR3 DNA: TGTGCCAGCAGCTCCCTTGGCAGAGCTAACTATGGCTACACCTTC. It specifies CASSSLGRANYGYTF.

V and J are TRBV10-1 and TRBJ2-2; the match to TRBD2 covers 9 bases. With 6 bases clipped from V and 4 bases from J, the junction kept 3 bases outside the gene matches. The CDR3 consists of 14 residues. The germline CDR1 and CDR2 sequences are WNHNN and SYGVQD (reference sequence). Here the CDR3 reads CASSQGLATGELFF. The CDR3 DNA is TGCGCCAGCAGCCAGGGACTAGCCACCGGGGAGCTGTTTTTT.

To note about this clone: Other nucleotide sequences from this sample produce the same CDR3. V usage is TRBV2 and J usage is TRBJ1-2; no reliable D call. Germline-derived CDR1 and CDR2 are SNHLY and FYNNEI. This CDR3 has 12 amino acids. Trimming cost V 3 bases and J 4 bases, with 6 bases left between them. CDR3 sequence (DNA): TGTGCCAGCAGTGATTCGGTCTATGGCTACACCTTC. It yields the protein CASSDSVYGYTF.

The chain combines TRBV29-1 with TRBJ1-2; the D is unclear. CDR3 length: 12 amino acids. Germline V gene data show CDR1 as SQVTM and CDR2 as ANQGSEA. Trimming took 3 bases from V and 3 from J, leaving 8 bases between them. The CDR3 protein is CSVDDRDYGYTF. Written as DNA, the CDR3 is TGCAGCGTTGATGACCGAGACTATGGCTACACCTTC.

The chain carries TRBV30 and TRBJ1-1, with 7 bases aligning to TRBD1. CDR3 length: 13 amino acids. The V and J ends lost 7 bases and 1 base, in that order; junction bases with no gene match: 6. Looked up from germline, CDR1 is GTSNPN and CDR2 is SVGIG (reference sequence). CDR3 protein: CASMGQQNTEAFF. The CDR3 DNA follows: TGTGCCTCAATGGGACAGCAGAACACTGAAGCTTTCTTT.

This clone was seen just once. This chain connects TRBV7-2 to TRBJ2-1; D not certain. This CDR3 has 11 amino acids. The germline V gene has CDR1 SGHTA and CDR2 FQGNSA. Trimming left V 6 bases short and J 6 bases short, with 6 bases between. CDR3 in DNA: TGTGCCAGCAGTTATGTCAATGAGCAGTTCTTC. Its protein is CASSYVNEQFF.

The CDR3 DNA reads as TGTGCCAGCAGGGTGGGGCTTAGCAATCAGCCCCAGCATTTT. Translating it yields CASRVGLSNQPQHF. The rearrangement links TRBV27 to TRBJ1-5, with D possibly matching TRBD1 (5 bases). Trimming took off 6 bases at V and 0 bases at J, with 9 bases between the two ends. The CDR3 loop spans 14 amino acids. CDR1 is MNHEY and CDR2 is SMNVEV in the germline V gene (reference sequence).

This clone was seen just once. CDR3 DNA: TGCGCCAGCAGCTGGACAGGGACCGGGGAGCTGTTTTTT. Its protein product is CASSWTGTGELFF. The V call is TRBV5-1, the J call TRBJ2-2, with 8 bases fitting TRBD1. J gave up 5 bases and V 3 bases, and 0 bases lay outside the gene matches. The CDR3 has 13 amino acids. From germline, CDR1 is SGHRS and CDR2 YFSETQ. Full variable domain (outside the CDR3, taken from reference TRBV5-1 and TRBJ2-2): KAGVTQTPRYLIKTRGQQVTLSCSPISGHRSVSWYQQTPGQGLQFLFEYFSETQRNKGNFPGRFSGRQFSNSRSEMNVSTLELGDSALYLCASSWTGTGELFFGEGSRLTVL.

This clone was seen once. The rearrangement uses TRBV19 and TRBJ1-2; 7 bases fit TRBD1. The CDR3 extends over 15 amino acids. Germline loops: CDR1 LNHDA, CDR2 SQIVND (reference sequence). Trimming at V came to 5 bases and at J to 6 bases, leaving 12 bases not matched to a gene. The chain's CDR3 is CASSARTTGADGYTF. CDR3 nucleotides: TGTGCCAGTAGTGCCCGGACTACAGGGGCGGATGGCTACACCTTC.

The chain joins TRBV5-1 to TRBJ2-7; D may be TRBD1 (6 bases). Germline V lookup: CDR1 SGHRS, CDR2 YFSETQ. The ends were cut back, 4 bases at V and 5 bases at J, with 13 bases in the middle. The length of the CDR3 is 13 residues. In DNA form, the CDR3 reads TGCGCCAGCAGCCCCAATCAGGGGAACGAGCAGTACTTC. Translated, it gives CASSPNQGNEQYF.

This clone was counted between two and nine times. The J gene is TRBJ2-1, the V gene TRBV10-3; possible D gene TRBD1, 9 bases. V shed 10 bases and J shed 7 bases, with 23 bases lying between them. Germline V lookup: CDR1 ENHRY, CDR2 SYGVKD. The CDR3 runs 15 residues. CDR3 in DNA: TGTGCCACCTCGGGGGGGACAGGGAAAGCGAATGAGCAGTTCTTC. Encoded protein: CATSGGTGKANEQFF.

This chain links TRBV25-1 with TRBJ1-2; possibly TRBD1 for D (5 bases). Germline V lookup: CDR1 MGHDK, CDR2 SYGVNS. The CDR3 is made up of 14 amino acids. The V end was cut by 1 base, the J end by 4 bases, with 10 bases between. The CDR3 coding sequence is TGTGCCAGCAGTGAATCCCATGACAGCTATGGCTACACCTTC. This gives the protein CASSESHDSYGYTF.

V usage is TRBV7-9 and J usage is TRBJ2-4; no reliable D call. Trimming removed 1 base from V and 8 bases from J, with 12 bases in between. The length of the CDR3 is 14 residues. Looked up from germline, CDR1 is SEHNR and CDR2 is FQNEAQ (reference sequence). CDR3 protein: CASSLVENPDIQYF. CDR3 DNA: TGTGCCAGCAGCTTAGTGGAGAACCCGGACATTCAGTACTTC. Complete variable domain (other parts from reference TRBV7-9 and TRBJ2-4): DTGVSQNPRHKITKRGQNVTFRCDPISEHNRLYWYRQTLGQGPEFLTYFQNEAQLEKSRLLSDRFSAERPKGSFSTLEIQRTEQGDSAMYLCASSLVENPDIQYFGAGTRLSVL.